The 32 T cell receptor beta chains below come from one sample, sequenced in a study of shared clonotypes between healthy human individuals. Method: immunoSEQ multiplex PCR; TCRdb's copy keeps in-frame clones and lacks some. The profile shows 2,500,000 or so clones, under 95% of them singletons. Material: naive CD4+ T cells from PBMCs. Documented subset: CD45RA+ positively selected. The receptors derive from a man aged 18 to 30 in good health. Some clones in this sample may be carry-over from other donors' samples.

V and J are TRBV28 and TRBJ2-2; D is possibly TRBD1 (5 bases). The V gene's germline CDR1 is MDHEN and CDR2 SYDVKM. V was clipped by 1 base and J by 4 bases, with 10 bases between them. The CDR3 length is 15 residues. This CDR3 is CASSLFRTLTGELFF. DNA for the CDR3: TGTGCCAGCAGTTTATTCCGGACACTCACCGGGGAGCTGTTTTTT. The variable domain in full, with the rest retrieved from reference TRBV28 and TRBJ2-2, is DVKVTQSSRYLVKRTGEKVFLECVQDMDHENMFWYRQDPGLGLRLIYFSYDVKMKEKGDIPEGYSVSREKKERFSLILESASTNQTSMYLCASSLFRTLTGELFFGEGSRLTVL.

This clone was seen once. The chain links TRBV11-2 to TRBJ2-5; D remains unclear. The V end was cut by 4 bases, the J end by 5 bases, with 5 bases between. The CDR3 is 11 residues long. In germline, CDR1 is SGHAT, CDR2 FQNNGV. CDR3 in amino acids: CASSSYETQYF. The CDR3 nucleotides read TGTGCCAGCAGCTCTTATGAGACCCAGTACTTC.

The chain employs TRBV6-1 and TRBJ1-4, with D unresolved. Deletions cut 5 bases from V and 4 bases from J, with 11 bases between. The CDR3 loop spans 14 amino acids. Germline loops: CDR1 MNHNS, CDR2 SASEGT. In nucleotides, the CDR3 is TGTGCCAGCAGTTTCGGCTTTCGTAATGAAAAACTGTTTTTT. Translation gives CASSFGFRNEKLFF.

The gene calls are TRBV28 and TRBJ2-1; the D is unclear. Per germline, CDR1 MDHEN and CDR2 SYDVKM. V lost 3 bases to trimming and J lost 0 bases, with 6 bases between them. The CDR3 consists of 14 residues. Written as DNA, the CDR3 is TGTGCCAGCAGTTTTTTTAGCTCCTACAATGAGCAGTTCTTC. The encoded protein is CASSFFSSYNEQFF.

V usage is TRBV2 and J usage is TRBJ2-7; 7 bases line up with TRBD1. This CDR3 is built from 16 residues. Germline values: CDR1 SNHLY, CDR2 FYNNEI. The J segment lost 0 bases and the V segment lost 7 bases, leaving 12 bases of the junction unmatched. The CDR3 reads CASTRGSWGYSYEQYF. The DNA of the CDR3 is TGTGCCAGCACCAGGGGGTCTTGGGGTTACTCCTACGAGCAGTACTTC.

This chain connects TRBV7-3 to TRBJ2-1; 13 bases are shared with TRBD2. The CDR3 consists of 16 residues. The germline gives CDR1 SGHTA, CDR2 FQGTGA. Losses at the gene ends were 5 bases for V and 6 bases for J; bases not matched to a gene: 7. CDR3 amino acids: CASSPRLAGGPNEQFF. CDR3 DNA: TGTGCCAGCAGCCCTCGACTAGCGGGAGGCCCCAATGAGCAGTTCTTC.

Note on this clone: The same CDR3 is also encoded by other DNA sequences in this sample. CDR3 in DNA: TGTGCCAGCAGCCAAGGGCGAGAGACCCAGTACTTC. It specifies CASSQGRETQYF. This chain links TRBV28 with TRBJ2-5, with no clear D. There are 12 residues in the CDR3. Germline CDR1 MDHEN, CDR2 SYDVKM. With 6 bases removed from V and 4 bases from J, the gap between germline ends came to 9 bases.

The V call is TRBV4-1, the J call TRBJ2-2; D remains unclear. Germline lookup yields CDR1 MGHRA and CDR2 YSYEKL. This CDR3 is 15 amino acids long. The ends were cut back, 2 bases at V and 6 bases at J, with 13 bases in the middle. DNA of the CDR3: TGCGCCAGCAGCCAACTCAGCTTAGCCGCCGGGGAGCTGTTTTTT. Protein product: CASSQLSLAAGELFF.

The count of this clone is one. The chain is built from TRBV18 and TRBJ2-7; 8 nucleotides match TRBD2. V lost 2 bases, J lost 4 bases, and 4 bases stayed unmatched. The germline gives CDR1 KGHSH, CDR2 LQKENI. The CDR3 is 14 amino acids. The CDR3 DNA reads TGTGCCAGCTCACCAGGTAGCGGGATATACGAGCAGTACTTC. Translated, it gives CASSPGSGIYEQYF.

This chain's CDR3 is CASSLRGQGETEAFF. In nucleotides, the CDR3 is TGTGCCAGCAGCCTACGAGGACAGGGGGAGACTGAAGCTTTCTTT. The V call is TRBV16, the J call TRBJ1-1, with 10 positions matching TRBD1. This CDR3 spans 15 amino acids. CDR1 KGHSY and CDR2 FQNENV come from the germline V gene. With V trimmed by 4 bases and J by 5 bases, 7 bases remained unmatched.

This clone was found once. The chain links TRBV7-2 to TRBJ1-5; D is possibly TRBD1 (6 bases). Germline CDR1 is SGHTA and CDR2 is FQGNSA. V was pared by 2 bases and J by 5 bases, with 13 bases between. CDR3 length: 15 amino acids. The CDR3 loop is CASSLYVAGDQPQHF. DNA of the CDR3: TGTGCCAGCAGCTTATATGTGGCAGGGGATCAGCCCCAGCATTTT.

The rearrangement uses TRBV7-9 and TRBJ2-7; 8 bases align to TRBD2. V lost 1 base and J lost 4; bases outside the gene matches: 9. The CDR3 runs to 16 residues. The germline CDR1 and CDR2 sequences are SEHNR and FQNEAQ (reference sequence). The CDR3 nucleotides are TGTGCCAGCAGCTTAGGGCGCAGCGGGAGTTCGTACGAGCAGTACTTC. Translation gives CASSLGRSGSSYEQYF.

The rearrangement joins TRBV28 to TRBJ1-4; D may be TRBD1 (5 bases). The germline V gene has CDR1 MDHEN and CDR2 SYDVKM. V lost 5 bases and J 2 bases, leaving 9 bases between the germline ends. The CDR3 sequence is 14 residues long. CDR3 amino acids: CASSDRSTNEKLFF. CDR3 DNA sequence: TGTGCCAGCAGTGACAGATCCACTAATGAAAAACTGTTTTTT.

A remark on this clone: The same CDR3 can be traced to other DNA sequences in this sample. The CDR3 is CSVEGIAGGTDTQYF. The CDR3 DNA reads TGCAGCGTTGAAGGGATAGCCGGAGGGACAGATACGCAGTATTTT. The rearrangement uses TRBV29-1 and TRBJ2-3; weak D call: TRBD2 (6 bases). The CDR3 consists of 15 residues. With 1 base removed from V and 3 bases from J, the gap between germline ends came to 14 bases. The germline V gene encodes CDR1 SQVTM and CDR2 ANQGSEA.

The genes are TRBV28 and TRBJ2-1; 8 nucleotides agree with TRBD1. The V segment lost 3 bases and the J segment 7 bases; nucleotides outside the gene matches: 8. Germline lookup yields CDR1 MDHEN and CDR2 SYDVKM. This CDR3 contains 15 residues. CDR3 in amino acids: CASSFWQGARNEQFF. CDR3 DNA sequence: TGTGCCAGCAGTTTTTGGCAGGGGGCGCGAAATGAGCAGTTCTTC. The full variable domain, rest sourced from reference TRBV28 and TRBJ2-1, is DVKVTQSSRYLVKRTGEKVFLECVQDMDHENMFWYRQDPGLGLRLIYFSYDVKMKEKGDIPEGYSVSREKKERFSLILESASTNQTSMYLCASSFWQGARNEQFFGPGTRLTVL.

The chain carries TRBV11-3 and TRBJ2-7, with D possibly matching TRBD1 (5 bases). Trimming shortened V by 1 base and J by 7 bases, and 11 bases separated the two germline ends. The CDR3 is 13 amino acids. Germline loops: CDR1 SGHNT, CDR2 YENEEA. This CDR3 is CASSLVLAGEQYF. The CDR3 nucleotides are TGTGCCAGCAGCTTAGTCTTGGCAGGGGAGCAGTACTTC.

The count of this clone is one. The gene calls are TRBV9 and TRBJ2-6; 8 bases match TRBD1. Germline V lookup: CDR1 SGDLS, CDR2 YYNGEE. The CDR3 length is 20 residues. Germline trimming cut 4 bases from V and 3 bases from J; bases unmatched to any gene: 18. Here the CDR3 reads CASSPRTGWADASGANVLTF. CDR3 coding DNA: TGTGCCAGCAGCCCCCGGACAGGGTGGGCTGACGCGAGTGGGGCCAACGTCCTGACTTTC.

The chain links TRBV28 to TRBJ1-5; D gene unclear. The CDR3 has 15 amino acids. V lost 2 bases and J lost 2, with 10 bases in between. Germline CDR1 reads MDHEN; CDR2 reads SYDVKM. The CDR3 DNA sequence: TGTGCCAGCAGTTTAATCGGCGAGGGCAATCAGCCCCAGCATTTT. It translates to CASSLIGEGNQPQHF.

This chain uses TRBV29-1 with TRBJ2-3; no clear D gene. CDR1 and CDR2 from the germline V gene are SQVTM and ANQGSEA. The CDR3 totals 13 residues. Trimming removed 3 bases at V and 0 bases at J, with 7 bases between. The DNA for the CDR3 is TGCAGCGTTGAGCTATCCAGCACAGATACGCAGTATTTT. It codes for CSVELSSTDTQYF.

V gene TRBV7-8 combines with J gene TRBJ1-3; D unresolved. The CDR3 contains 14 residues. V lost 6 bases and J 0 bases, leaving 9 bases between the germline ends. From germline, CDR1 is SGHVS and CDR2 FQNEAQ. CDR3 in amino acids: CASSYFLSGNTIYF. The CDR3 coding sequence is TGTGCCAGCAGTTACTTCCTCTCTGGAAACACCATATATTTT.

This rearrangement joins TRBV19 to TRBJ1-1, with a weak D call TRBD1 (5 bases). Germline loops: CDR1 LNHDA, CDR2 SQIVND (reference sequence). This CDR3 is built from 13 residues. With 11 bases removed from V and 3 bases from J, the gap between germline ends came to 16 bases. This chain's CDR3 is CASERTGYTEAFF. DNA for the CDR3: TGTGCCTCGGAAAGAACAGGTTACACTGAAGCTTTCTTT.

V gene TRBV18 combines with J gene TRBJ1-4; TRBD1 agrees at 7 bases. This CDR3 is 15 amino acids long. Germline loops: CDR1 KGHSH, CDR2 LQKENI. Germline trimming cut 8 bases from V and 4 bases from J; bases unmatched to any gene: 10. The CDR3 is CASRQTTGYNEKLFF. The CDR3 DNA reads as TGTGCCAGCCGGCAAACGACAGGGTATAATGAAAAACTGTTTTTT.

The J gene is TRBJ2-5, the V gene TRBV18; no clear D. This CDR3 region has 14 residues. V dropped 2 bases and J dropped 5 bases, with 12 bases sitting between them. Germline V gene data show CDR1 as KGHSH and CDR2 as LQKENI. The CDR3 nucleotides are TGTGCCAGCTCACCAAATGGCGGTATCGAGACCCAGTACTTC. Amino acids: CASSPNGGIETQYF.

The V gene is TRBV10-1, the J gene TRBJ2-3; TRBD1 agrees at 10 bases. The CDR3 extends over 15 amino acids. Trimming at V came to 4 bases and at J to 3 bases, leaving 4 bases not matched to a gene. Germline V gene data show CDR1 as WNHNN and CDR2 as SYGVQD (reference sequence). The CDR3 DNA is TGCGCCAGCAGTGGACAGGGGGCTCGGACAGATACGCAGTATTTT. It specifies CASSGQGARTDTQYF.

In its sample, this clone was seen once. This chain links TRBV18 with TRBJ2-1; TRBD2 agrees at 8 bases. V lost 2 bases and J lost 7; bases outside the gene matches: 13. This CDR3 has 17 residues. Looked up from germline, CDR1 is KGHSH and CDR2 is LQKENI. This CDR3 is CASSPELRAGEGNEQFF. DNA of the CDR3: TGTGCCAGCTCACCAGAGCTCAGAGCGGGGGAGGGGAATGAGCAGTTCTTC.

V is TRBV27 and J is TRBJ2-2, with 8 bases identical to TRBD1. CDR1 and CDR2 (germline): MNHEY, SMNVEV (reference sequence). V trimming: 1 base; J trimming: 4 bases; junction bases outside the gene matches: 5. This CDR3 is built from 16 residues. In DNA form, the CDR3 reads TGTGCCAGCAGTTTATTGCAGGGGGCGGGCACCGGGGAGCTGTTTTTT. This codes for CASSLLQGAGTGELFF.

The chain couples TRBV5-6 to TRBJ1-2, with a weak D call TRBD1 (6 bases). Germline CDR1 is SGHDT and CDR2 is YYEEEE. V lost 0 bases and J lost 4, with 10 bases in between. CDR3 length: 14 amino acids. The CDR3 DNA sequence: TGTGCCAGCAGCTTGGGGAGGGGGAGCTATGGCTACACCTTC. It is translated as CASSLGRGSYGYTF. Complete variable domain (other parts from reference TRBV5-6 and TRBJ1-2): DAGVTQSPTHLIKTRGQQVTLRCSPKSGHDTVSWYQQALGQGPQFIFQYYEEEERQRGNFPDRFSGHQFPNYSSELNVNALLLGDSALYLCASSLGRGSYGYTFGSGTRLTVV.

The chain combines TRBV5-1 with TRBJ2-1, with a weak D call TRBD2 (6 bases). V was pared by 6 bases and J by 3 bases, with 13 bases between. CDR1 is SGHRS, CDR2 YFSETQ, per germline. The CDR3 is 14 amino acids. The CDR3, as DNA: TGCGCCAGCACAACCGGGACTGACTACAATGAGCAGTTCTTC. Its protein product is CASTTGTDYNEQFF.

The genes are TRBV27 and TRBJ2-7; D possibly corresponds to TRBD2 (5 bases). V was pared by 8 bases and J by 4 bases, with 21 bases between. The CDR3 spans 15 residues. CDR1 and CDR2 from the germline V gene are MNHEY and SMNVEV (reference sequence). The CDR3 region is CASREGHAVAYEQYF. The CDR3, as DNA: TGTGCCAGCCGAGAGGGCCACGCGGTAGCGTACGAGCAGTACTTC.

The CDR3 spells CASSLDPSYGYTF. In DNA form, the CDR3 reads TGTGCCAGCAGCTTAGACCCCTCGTATGGCTACACCTTC. The V and J genes are TRBV11-2 and TRBJ1-2; no clear D gene. Trimming stripped 0 bases from V and 5 bases from J, with 7 bases between. Germline lookup yields CDR1 SGHAT and CDR2 FQNNGV. This CDR3 is built from 13 residues.

The J gene is TRBJ1-3, the V gene TRBV6-1; D is unresolved. Trimming removed 7 bases at V and 3 bases at J, with 10 bases between. CDR1 MNHNS and CDR2 SASEGT come from the germline V gene. This CDR3 is 13 amino acids long. CDR3 coding DNA: TGTGCCAGCACCAAACCCCGTGGAAACACCATATATTTT. This gives the protein CASTKPRGNTIYF.

The chain combines TRBV25-1 with TRBJ2-3, with 8 bases that match TRBD2. In germline, CDR1 is MGHDK, CDR2 SYGVNS. The CDR3 sequence is 17 residues long. V shed 1 base and J 4 bases; nucleotides not matched to a gene: 10. CDR3 in amino acids: CASSELGTGRGADTQYF. The CDR3 DNA sequence: TGTGCCAGCAGTGAATTGGGCACGGGGCGGGGGGCAGATACGCAGTATTTT. The variable domain in full, completed from reference TRBV25-1 and TRBJ2-3, reads EADIYQTPRYLVIGTGKKITLECSQTMGHDKMYWYQQDPGMELHLIHYSYGVNSTEKGDLSSESTVSRIRTEHFPLTLESARPSHTSQYLCASSELGTGRGADTQYFGPGTRLTVL.